The present entry profiles one TCR beta chain with its context. This sample is part of a study of blood T cell repertoires in COVID-19. This CDR3 spans 18 amino acids. Germline V gene lookup returns CDR1 MDHEN and CDR2 SYDVKM. V trimming: 2 bases; J trimming: 2 bases; junction bases outside the gene matches: 6. Sequencing was performed with immunoSEQ multiplex PCR; in TCRdb, only in-frame clones are kept and a portion is missing. The table has fewer than 250,000 clones, approximately 88% seen once. This TCR derives from a man between 60 and 75 years old who had recovered from COVID-19. Sequencing was performed on peripheral blood. The chain joins TRBV28 to TRBJ2-2; the match to TRBD2 covers 12 bases. The CDR3 region is CASSLTSGRIDNTGELFF. The CDR3 bases are TGTGCCAGCAGTTTAACTAGCGGGAGGATCGATAACACCGGGGAGCTGTTTTTT. The full variable domain, with the rest looked up from reference TRBV28 and TRBJ2-2, is DVKVTQSSRYLVKRTGEKVFLECVQDMDHENMFWYRQDPGLGLRLIYFSYDVKMKEKGDIPEGYSVSREKKERFSLILESASTNQTSMYLCASSLTSGRIDNTGELFFGEGSRLTVL.